These 12 T cell receptor beta chains were sequenced from one sample in a study of Tregs in tolerant kidney transplant recipients. The method was immunoSEQ multiplex PCR; TCRdb's version includes in-frame clones alone and lacks a portion of them. The sample has more than 90,000 clones, 93% seen once. Mixed chimerism was transient after nonmyeloablative marrow transplants from related graft donors. The sequencing here drew on CD4+ T cells from blood (PBMCs), taken 12 months after the transplant. The receptors were sampled from a human patient who received a combined kidney and bone marrow transplant. Some T cells may originate from the graft donor.

The V and J genes are TRBV18 and TRBJ1-5; D uncertain. The CDR3 covers 13 residues. Germline assignment: CDR1 KGHSH and CDR2 LQKENI. Between the trimmed V and J ends, which lost 3 bases and 5 bases, there was a span of 8 bases. CDR3 sequence: CASSPQEDQPQHF. For the CDR3, the DNA is TGTGCCAGCTCACCGCAGGAAGATCAGCCCCAGCATTTT.

The V call is TRBV2, the J call TRBJ1-4, with 8 bases identical to TRBD1. The germline V gene has CDR1 SNHLY and CDR2 FYNNEI. The junction had 6 bases not matched to a gene; V was cut back by 5 bases and J by 7 bases. The CDR3 spans 14 residues. CDR3 in DNA: TGTGCCAGCAGTAACAGGGGGAGGGGTGAAAAACTGTTTTTT. This translates into CASSNRGRGEKLFF.

The gene calls are TRBV7-8 and TRBJ2-1, with TRBD2 identical over 9 bases. V dropped 5 bases and J dropped 7; count of bases not matched to a gene: 12. The germline V gene has CDR1 SGHVS and CDR2 FQNEAQ. The CDR3 covers 16 residues. CDR3 protein: CASSASWAGGRNEQFF. The CDR3 nucleotides are TGTGCCAGCAGCGCCTCGTGGGCGGGAGGGAGGAATGAGCAGTTCTTC.

V gene TRBV5-8 combines with J gene TRBJ2-1, with TRBD2 as a possible D gene (6 bases). The germline V and J ends were trimmed by 4 bases and 0 bases, with 11 bases remaining between them. This CDR3 region has 15 residues. Germline V gene data show CDR1 as SGHTS and CDR2 as YDEGEE. CDR3 amino acids: CASSPGLGSYNEQFF. As DNA, the CDR3 is TGTGCCAGCAGCCCGGGACTGGGCTCCTACAATGAGCAGTTCTTC. The full variable domain, completed using reference TRBV5-8 and TRBJ2-1, is EAGVTQSPTHLIKTRGQQATLRCSPISGHTSVYWYQQALGLGLQFLLWYDEGEERNRGNFPPRFSGRQFPNYSSELNVNALELEDSALYLCASSPGLGSYNEQFFGPGTRLTVL.

This chain joins TRBV6-1 and TRBJ1-4; D perhaps matches TRBD1 (6 bases). Germline assignment: CDR1 MNHNS and CDR2 SASEGT. Trimming removed 4 bases at V and 3 bases at J, with 12 bases between. The CDR3 totals 15 residues. In DNA, the CDR3 is TGTGCCAGCAGTGCGCTCAGGGGATCTAATGAAAAACTGTTTTTT. It yields the protein CASSALRGSNEKLFF.

In its sample, this clone was seen a few times. The V and J genes are TRBV4-3 and TRBJ1-1; no clear D. V was shortened by 2 bases and J by 3 bases, with 13 bases between the two germline ends. The CDR3 sequence is 15 residues long. Germline CDR1 and CDR2: LGHNA and YSLEER. The CDR3 region is CASSQHLGQDTEAFF. The CDR3, as DNA: TGCGCCAGCAGCCAACATCTTGGGCAGGACACTGAAGCTTTCTTT.

The chain has TRBV20-1 and TRBJ2-7; possibly TRBD1 for D (5 bases). Germline V CDR1 and CDR2: DFQATT, SNEGSKA (reference sequence). The germline V and J ends were trimmed by 6 bases and 3 bases, with 6 bases remaining between them. The CDR3 has 10 residues. The CDR3 region is CSAGDYEQYF. In DNA, the CDR3 is TGCAGTGCAGGGGACTACGAGCAGTACTTC.

This rearrangement joins TRBV29-1 to TRBJ2-3; maybe TRBD2 (6 bases). In germline, CDR1 is SQVTM, CDR2 ANQGSEA. Trimming took off 5 bases at V and 1 base at J, with 19 bases between the two ends. The CDR3 contains 16 residues. This CDR3 is CSVMAPEGGGTDTQYF. The CDR3 DNA follows: TGCAGCGTTATGGCCCCCGAAGGAGGGGGCACAGATACGCAGTATTTT.

The chain links TRBV5-8 to TRBJ1-1; D is ambiguous. Germline V gene sequence: CDR1 SGHTS, CDR2 YDEGEE. The CDR3 loop spans 13 amino acids. V lost 2 bases to trimming and J lost 0 bases, with 5 bases between them. The DNA for the CDR3 is TGTGCCAGCAGCTTAACACTGAACACTGAAGCTTTCTTT. This encodes CASSLTLNTEAFF.

The chain joins TRBV28 to TRBJ2-7, with 14 bases fitting TRBD2. Germline V gene lookup returns CDR1 MDHEN and CDR2 SYDVKM. This CDR3 contains 18 residues. V lost 3 bases, J lost 2 bases, and 9 bases stayed unmatched. This CDR3 reads CASSLIGTSGGLTYEQYF. The CDR3 DNA sequence: TGTGCCAGCAGTTTGATCGGGACTAGCGGGGGCCTGACCTACGAGCAGTACTTC.

The V call is TRBV7-2, the J call TRBJ2-3; 8 positions match TRBD2. Per germline, CDR1 SGHTA and CDR2 FQGNSA. CDR3 length: 16 residues. J gave up 5 bases and V 5 bases, and 12 bases lay outside the gene matches. CDR3 bases: TGTGCCAGCAGCCGAGACCGGGGGGGCGGAATAGATACGCAGTATTTT. Translating gives CASSRDRGGGIDTQYF.

The chain has TRBV15 and TRBJ2-7, with D perhaps TRBD1 (6 bases). The CDR3 length is 17 residues. V gave up 3 bases and J gave up 4 bases, with 22 bases separating them. CDR1 is LNHNV, CDR2 YYDKDF, per germline (reference sequence). CDR3 DNA: TGTGCCACCAGCAGCCTGACCTACGAGGGGGAACCATACGAGCAGTACTTC. Protein: CATSSLTYEGEPYEQYF.